Listed below are T cell receptor beta chains from one sample, sequenced in a study of CD8 T cells in ankylosing spondylitis. TCRdb re-analysed the 5' RACE reads in MiXCR, keeping a single row per CDR3 protein. The top ten hold about 8% of the sample, which has 250,000 to 350,000 distinct CDR3 sequences, 20% seen once. Sequenced sample: blood, either unsorted or a sorted T cell fraction (not recorded which). The source is a male donor with ankylosing spondylitis or in good health (not recorded which). Both conserved end residues are part of each CDR3. Each record gives: V gene, D gene, clone size, J gene, CDR3 DNA, CDR3 protein. A D gene is named only where the DNA matches it firmly. Rows give clone size only sometimes, using once, few, many, or a class for an expanded clone.

V gene: TRBV3-1
D gene: TRBD2
clone size: once
J gene: TRBJ2-5
CDR3 DNA: TGTGCCAGCAGCCATCTGGGAGGGATGGAGACCCAGTACTTC
CDR3 protein: CASSHLGGMETQYF

V gene: TRBV11-2
D gene: NA
clone size: NA
J gene: TRBJ2-5
CDR3 DNA: TGTGCCAGCAGTCACCTGGGGAAGACCGGCACAGAGACCCAGTACTTC
CDR3 protein: CASSHLGKTGTETQYF

V gene: TRBV7-2
D gene: NA
clone size: few
J gene: TRBJ2-3
CDR3 DNA: TGTGCCAGCAGCCGACGGAGCCCCCCAGATACGCAGTATTTT
CDR3 protein: CASSRRSPPDTQYF

V gene: TRBV6-5
D gene: TRBD1
clone size: NA
J gene: TRBJ2-3
CDR3 DNA: TGTGCCAGCAGTTACGACAGGGGATCGGGCACAGATACGCAGTATTTT
CDR3 protein: CASSYDRGSGTDTQYF

V gene: TRBV7-2
D gene: NA
clone size: many
J gene: TRBJ1-4
CDR3 DNA: TGTGCCAGCACCCCGAGTGACACGGGGCGTTTT
CDR3 protein: CASTPSDTGRF

V gene: TRBV28
D gene: NA
clone size: few
J gene: TRBJ1-1
CDR3 DNA: TGTGCCAGCAGCACTAAGGATTACCCGGCGGGCACTGAAGCTTTCTTT
CDR3 protein: CASSTKDYPAGTEAFF

V gene: TRBV5-1
D gene: NA
clone size: NA
J gene: TRBJ2-2
CDR3 DNA: TGCGCCAGCAGCTTGAGTGGGCAAGACACCGGGGAGCTGTTTTTT
CDR3 protein: CASSLSGQDTGELFF

V gene: TRBV10-3
D gene: TRBD1
clone size: few
J gene: TRBJ2-5
CDR3 DNA: TGTGCCATCAGGCCGGGACAGGGGGACCAAGAGACCCAGTACTTC
CDR3 protein: CAIRPGQGDQETQYF

V gene: TRBV29-1
D gene: NA
clone size: many
J gene: TRBJ2-3
CDR3 DNA: TGCAGCGTCTCGGTTGGGGGCACAGATACGCAGTATTTT
CDR3 protein: CSVSVGGTDTQYF

V gene: TRBV5-1
D gene: NA
clone size: NA
J gene: TRBJ1-2
CDR3 DNA: TGCGCCAGCAGCCCTCAATACAGGGATGGCTACACCTTC
CDR3 protein: CASSPQYRDGYTF

V gene: TRBV7-8
D gene: TRBD1
clone size: many
J gene: TRBJ1-1
CDR3 DNA: TGTGCCAGCAGCTTAGCCAGAAGACAGGGTCCGGACACTGAAGCTTTCTTT
CDR3 protein: CASSLARRQGPDTEAFF

V gene: TRBV7-2
D gene: TRBD2
clone size: few
J gene: TRBJ2-2
CDR3 DNA: TGTGCCAGCAAGTTAGCGGGGACCACCGGGGAGCTGTTTTTT
CDR3 protein: CASKLAGTTGELFF

V gene: TRBV6-5
D gene: NA
clone size: many
J gene: TRBJ1-5
CDR3 DNA: TGTGCCAGCAGTTACTCGAAGGGAAATCAGCCCCAGCATTTT
CDR3 protein: CASSYSKGNQPQHF

V gene: TRBV20-1
D gene: NA
clone size: few
J gene: TRBJ2-3
CDR3 DNA: TGCAGAACCGATATTAGCACAGATACGCAGTATTTT
CDR3 protein: CRTDISTDTQYF

V gene: TRBV12-3/TRBV12-4
D gene: TRBD2
clone size: NA
J gene: TRBJ2-5
CDR3 DNA: TGTGTCAGCAGTCGTCTAGCGGGGGGGCCGGCAGAGACCCAGTACTTC
CDR3 protein: CVSSRLAGGPAETQYF

V gene: TRBV6-1
D gene: NA
clone size: few
J gene: TRBJ1-1
CDR3 DNA: TGTGCCAGCAGTGAATCCGGGACGGCGAACACTGAAGCTTTCTTT
CDR3 protein: CASSESGTANTEAFF

V gene: TRBV7-9
D gene: TRBD1
clone size: NA
J gene: TRBJ1-3
CDR3 DNA: TGTGCCAGCAGCTCGACCCTCGGGACAGGGTATTTT
CDR3 protein: CASSSTLGTGYF

V gene: TRBV6-6
D gene: NA
clone size: few
J gene: TRBJ1-6
CDR3 DNA: TGTGCCAGCAGCCGGGGGCTGGCCCTCCACTTT
CDR3 protein: CASSRGLALHF

V gene: TRBV11-1
D gene: TRBD2
clone size: NA
J gene: TRBJ2-3
CDR3 DNA: TGTGCCAGCAGCACCCCAACGGGACTAGCGGGGGGGCCCCCAGATACGCAGTATTTT
CDR3 protein: CASSTPTGLAGGPPDTQYF

V gene: TRBV10-3
D gene: NA
clone size: few
J gene: TRBJ2-4
CDR3 DNA: TGTGCCATCAGTGAGTCACCTGGGAAAATAGCCAAAAACATTCAGTACTTC
CDR3 protein: CAISESPGKIAKNIQYF

V gene: TRBV4-1
D gene: NA
clone size: NA
J gene: TRBJ2-1
CDR3 DNA: TGCGCCAGCAGCCAAGGTGTTGCTCCCTACAATGAGCAGTTCTTC
CDR3 protein: CASSQGVAPYNEQFF

V gene: TRBV27
D gene: TRBD2
clone size: few
J gene: TRBJ2-5
CDR3 DNA: TGTGCCAGCCGGACTAGCGGGAGTCGGGAGACCCAGTACTTC
CDR3 protein: CASRTSGSRETQYF

V gene: TRBV20-1
D gene: TRBD1
clone size: few
J gene: TRBJ1-5
CDR3 DNA: TGCAGTGCTAGTCCTGGGGCAGGGGGCTTCGGACAGCCCCAGCATTTT
CDR3 protein: CSASPGAGGFGQPQHF

V gene: TRBV29-1
D gene: TRBD1
clone size: few
J gene: TRBJ1-2
CDR3 DNA: TGCAGCGTGTTGGGGACAGGAAACTATGGCTACACCTTC
CDR3 protein: CSVLGTGNYGYTF

V gene: TRBV5-1
D gene: NA
clone size: NA
J gene: TRBJ2-1
CDR3 DNA: TGCGCCAGCAGCTTGGCCGGGAGTCCCAATGAGCAGTTCTTC
CDR3 protein: CASSLAGSPNEQFF

V gene: TRBV29-1
D gene: NA
clone size: few
J gene: TRBJ2-5
CDR3 DNA: TGCAGCGCTTACCTTGGTGGGGTTGAGGCCCAGTACTTC
CDR3 protein: CSAYLGGVEAQYF

V gene: TRBV11-2
D gene: NA
clone size: NA
J gene: TRBJ1-2
CDR3 DNA: TGTGCCAGCAGCCCTTTCGGTGGGGGCTCCATGGGTAGCTATGGCTACACCTTC
CDR3 protein: CASSPFGGGSMGSYGYTF

V gene: TRBV24-1
D gene: NA
clone size: NA
J gene: TRBJ2-1
CDR3 DNA: TGTGCCACCAGTGACACCGGGCCAGGCTACAATGAGCAGTTCTTC
CDR3 protein: CATSDTGPGYNEQFF

V gene: TRBV5-8
D gene: TRBD1
clone size: NA
J gene: TRBJ1-5
CDR3 DNA: TGTGCCAGCAGCCGGACAGGTCTAATTCAGCCCCAGCATTTT
CDR3 protein: CASSRTGLIQPQHF

V gene: TRBV7-6
D gene: NA
clone size: NA
J gene: TRBJ2-2
CDR3 DNA: TGTGCCAGCAGCTTAGACGGCAGGGCGGGCGGGGAGCTGTTTTTT
CDR3 protein: CASSLDGRAGGELFF

V gene: TRBV3-1
D gene: TRBD1
clone size: few
J gene: TRBJ1-2
CDR3 DNA: TGTGCCAGCAGCCTTAGTCCCGGGACAGGGTCCTATGGCTACACCTTC
CDR3 protein: CASSLSPGTGSYGYTF

V gene: TRBV2
D gene: TRBD1
clone size: few
J gene: TRBJ1-5
CDR3 DNA: TGTGCCAGCAGCCGAGACAGGGGGCCTTCTCAGCCCCAGCATTTT
CDR3 protein: CASSRDRGPSQPQHF

V gene: TRBV15
D gene: NA
clone size: NA
J gene: TRBJ2-2
CDR3 DNA: TGTGCCACTAGTTTTGCTCTAGCGCCGAACACCGGGGAGCTGTTTTTT
CDR3 protein: CATSFALAPNTGELFF